Sequencing of this TCR beta chain was carried out in a study of blood T cell repertoires in COVID-19. Study as a whole: COVID-19 samples from acute and convalescent phases originated in the United States, Italy and Spain. The cDNA or gDNA used as material had been derived from T cells, B-cell-depleted T cells, or PBMCs.

Authors' data handling: Amplification of reference gene primers was used by the study to estimate nucleated cell counts. Produced via immunoSEQ multiplex PCR; TCRdb's table is partial and in-frame only. That table is the source of V, J and clone size, and D and trimming were worked out from the DNA. The sample carries 80,000 or so clones, roughly 80% recorded once. Sequences were obtained from peripheral blood. The clonotype was recovered from an older woman with acute or convalescent COVID-19.

The CDR3 spells CASYLVPGGYYGYTF. The CDR3 DNA reads TGTGCCAGCTATTTAGTTCCAGGGGGTTACTATGGCTACACCTTC. This sequence joins TRBV6-5 and TRBJ1-2; TRBD1 matches 7 bases. The CDR3 consists of 15 residues. The trim removed 8 bases at V and 3 bases at J, leaving 12 bases unmatched. Germline loops: CDR1 MNHEY, CDR2 SVGAGI.